The sequence of this T cell receptor (beta chain) was determined in a study of blood T cell repertoires in COVID-19. Whole-study context: Acute and convalescent COVID-19 specimens originated in the United States, Italy and Spain. PBMCs, B-cell-depleted T cells, or T cells provided the cDNA or gDNA that made up the material.

Original methodology: Researchers report that nucleated cell counts were estimated from reference gene primer amplification. Profiled with immunoSEQ multiplex PCR; TCRdb holds only in-frame clones, not every one. V and J calls plus clone size are reproduced from that table; the DNA served to infer D and trimming. The sample lists 100,000 to 140,000 clones; under 95% were seen once. This clone has a handful of counts. The junction and the germline gene differ at one end; a read error may be behind it. Germline V gene lookup returns CDR1 ENHRY and CDR2 SYGVKD. This CDR3 spans 13 amino acids. The source material was peripheral blood. The chain employs TRBV10-3 and TRBJ2-7; 7 nucleotides agree with TRBD1. The receptor was isolated from a woman under 40 with acute or convalescent COVID-19. Written as DNA, the CDR3 is TGTGCCATCAACCCCGGAGGACAGGCCCACCAGTCCTTC. Amino acid sequence: CAINPGGQAHQSF.